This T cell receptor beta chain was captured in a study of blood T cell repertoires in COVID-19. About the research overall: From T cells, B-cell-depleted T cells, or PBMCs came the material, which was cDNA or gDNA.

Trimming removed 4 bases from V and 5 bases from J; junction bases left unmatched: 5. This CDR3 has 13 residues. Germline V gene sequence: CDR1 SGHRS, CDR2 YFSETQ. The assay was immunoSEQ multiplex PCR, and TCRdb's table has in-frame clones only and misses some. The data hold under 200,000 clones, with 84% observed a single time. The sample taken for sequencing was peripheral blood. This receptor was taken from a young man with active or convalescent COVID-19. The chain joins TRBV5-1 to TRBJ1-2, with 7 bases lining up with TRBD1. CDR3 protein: CASSPDRRYGYTF. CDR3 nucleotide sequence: TGCGCCAGCAGCCCGGACAGGAGATATGGCTACACCTTC.